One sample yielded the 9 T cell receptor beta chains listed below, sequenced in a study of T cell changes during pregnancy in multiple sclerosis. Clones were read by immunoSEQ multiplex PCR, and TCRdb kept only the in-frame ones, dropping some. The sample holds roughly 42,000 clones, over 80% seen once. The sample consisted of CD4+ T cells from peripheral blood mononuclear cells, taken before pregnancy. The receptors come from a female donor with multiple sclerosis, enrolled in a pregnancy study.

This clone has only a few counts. Here the CDR3 reads CASSVYNSPLHF. CDR3 bases: TGTGCCAGCAGCGTCTATAATTCACCCCTCCACTTT. The chain is built from TRBV27 and TRBJ1-6; D not resolved. Germline V CDR1 and CDR2: MNHEY, SMNVEV (reference sequence). V lost 6 bases and J 3 bases, leaving 3 bases between the germline ends. The CDR3 has 12 amino acids.

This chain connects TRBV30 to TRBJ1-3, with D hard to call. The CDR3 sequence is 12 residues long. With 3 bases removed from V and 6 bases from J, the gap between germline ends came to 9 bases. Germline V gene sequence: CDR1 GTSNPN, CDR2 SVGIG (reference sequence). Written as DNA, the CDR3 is TGTGCCTGGAGACAGCAGCTAAACACCATATATTTT. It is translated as CAWRQQLNTIYF.

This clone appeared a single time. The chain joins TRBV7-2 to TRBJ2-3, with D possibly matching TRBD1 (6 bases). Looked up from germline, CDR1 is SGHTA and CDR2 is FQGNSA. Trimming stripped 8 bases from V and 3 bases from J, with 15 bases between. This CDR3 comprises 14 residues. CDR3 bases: TGTGCCAGCCTCAGGGGCAGGGGAACAGATACGCAGTATTTT. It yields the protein CASLRGRGTDTQYF.

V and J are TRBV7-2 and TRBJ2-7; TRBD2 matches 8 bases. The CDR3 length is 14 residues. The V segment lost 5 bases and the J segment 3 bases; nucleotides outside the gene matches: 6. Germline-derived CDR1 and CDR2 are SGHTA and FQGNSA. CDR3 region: CASSPRRGDYEQYF. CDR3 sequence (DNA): TGTGCCAGCAGCCCTCGGCGGGGGGACTACGAGCAGTACTTC.

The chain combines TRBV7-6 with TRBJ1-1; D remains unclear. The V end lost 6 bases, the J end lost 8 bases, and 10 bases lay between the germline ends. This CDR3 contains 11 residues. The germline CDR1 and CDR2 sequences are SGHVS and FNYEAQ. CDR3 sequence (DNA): TGTGCCAGCAGGGGCGGGTTGGAAGCTTTCTTT. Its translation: CASRGGLEAFF.

The CDR3 sequence is CASSFRTGTAEKLFF. Here the CDR3 DNA reads TGTGCCAGCAGCTTCCGGACAGGGACGGCTGAAAAACTGTTTTTT. The chain carries TRBV9 and TRBJ1-4, with 8 positions matching TRBD1. J lost 7 bases, V lost 4 bases, and 9 bases had no gene match. The CDR3 has 15 residues. Germline V gene lookup returns CDR1 SGDLS and CDR2 YYNGEE. The full variable domain, its missing parts supplied by reference TRBV9 and TRBJ1-4, is DSGVTQTPKHLITATGQRVTLRCSPRSGDLSVYWYQQSLDQGLQFLIQYYNGEERAKGNILERFSAQQFPDLHSELNLSSLELGDSALYFCASSFRTGTAEKLFFGSGTQLSVL.

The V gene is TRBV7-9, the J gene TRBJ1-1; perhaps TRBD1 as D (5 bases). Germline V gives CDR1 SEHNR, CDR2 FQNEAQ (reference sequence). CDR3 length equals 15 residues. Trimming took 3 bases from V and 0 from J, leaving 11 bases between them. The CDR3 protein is CASSFRASMNTEAFF. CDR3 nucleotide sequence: TGTGCCAGCAGCTTCAGGGCGAGTATGAACACTGAAGCTTTCTTT.

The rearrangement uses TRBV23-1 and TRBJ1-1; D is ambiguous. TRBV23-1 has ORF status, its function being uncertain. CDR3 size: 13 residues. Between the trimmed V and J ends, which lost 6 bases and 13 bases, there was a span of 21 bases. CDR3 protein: CASSQGSGWEDFF. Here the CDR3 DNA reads TGCGCCAGCAGCCAAGGGTCCGGATGGGAGGATTTCTTT.

As DNA, the CDR3 is TGTGCCAGCAGTGCCTCGGGGGGGCGGAACAAAAACATTCAGTACTTC. Translation: CASSASGGRNKNIQYF. V usage is TRBV25-1 and J usage is TRBJ2-4, with TRBD2 matching 8 bases. The V and J ends lost 4 bases and 3 bases, in that order; junction bases with no gene match: 8. Germline CDR1 and CDR2: MGHDK and SYGVNS. This CDR3 has 16 residues.